These T cell receptor beta chains were read from a single sample in a study of CD8+ T cells in alopecia areata. Data came from immunoSEQ multiplex PCR; TCRdb stores just in-frame clones and leaves some out. The sample has more than 11,000 clones, roughly 58% seen once; the top ten hold around 3.9%. What was sequenced was CD4+ Tregs sorted from blood. The receptors shown here come from a human donor with alopecia areata. Both conserved end residues are trimmed from each CDR3. A D gene is named only where the DNA matches it firmly.

v_gene	d_gene	CDR3aa
TRBV2	-	ASNGIFNYEQY
TRBV6-6	TRBD2	ASVAGGPYNEQF
TRBV5-1	TRBD2	ASSSGLAFTSSYNEQF
TRBV23-1	TRBD1	ASYQPRSTGGSGQIDYGYT
TRBV7-9	-	ASTRRGGTGELF
TRBV5-6	TRBD2	ASSLGSGSGNEQF
TRBV6-5	-	ASSYGVAKETQY
TRBV6-6	-	ASSYSGSGNTIY
TRBV27	TRBD2	ASSPPLAGIYNEQF
TRBV6-1	TRBD2	ASSERGLAGLTYSSYNEQF
TRBV7-8	TRBD2	ASSLAGTSGPNEQF
TRBV28	-	ASRVKHSTGANVLT
TRBV4-1	TRBD1	ASSQENWDRSMNTEAF
TRBV30	TRBD1	AWSKPTGVPYEQY
TRBV9	-	ASSPRGDLINNEQF
TRBV19	-	ASSIGWVNTEAF
TRBV20-1	-	SASPSETQY
TRBV6-1	-	ASSPGLETQY
TRBV28	-	ASSLLVPAGSYEQY
TRBV27	-	ASSYRDPGANVLT
TRBV19	-	ASSLTTARYEQY
TRBV19	TRBD1	ASSTEGASGNTIY
TRBV28	-	ASRLGRNRQETQY
TRBV7-6	TRBD1	ASSQGQGVGEQY
TRBV28	TRBD2	ASSPIAGWAHNEQF
TRBV10-3	-	AISEWQNTDTQY
TRBV4-1	-	ASSQGPGPLPGANVLT
TRBV20-1	-	SANLEGYT
TRBV10-2	-	ASQIPGVNEQF
TRBV14	TRBD1	ASSGRGRGYGYT
TRBV7-3	TRBD2	ASSGLGGTDTQY
TRBV7-9	TRBD1	ASSLEYNRGSEAF
TRBV27	TRBD2	ASSKHVEGLVWDTGELF
TRBV28	TRBD1	ASSPIDRVSGHEQY
TRBV6-1	-	ASSGLAIQI
TRBV14	-	ASSLRRPEAGELF
TRBV4-1	-	ASSQEGAMNTEAF
TRBV2	-	ASSEVVLYGYT
TRBV6-6	-	ASSPGRMNTEAF
TRBV7-8	TRBD1	ASSFYRGRAGELF